The 16 T cell receptor beta chains listed next were all sequenced from one sample in a study of T cells in Graves' hyperthyroidism and ophthalmopathy. Amplified regions were TCR beta CDR3 sequences from RNA transcripts. The study used the HTBI primer set for a first-round RT-PCR of the TCR CDR3. TCRdb used MiXCR to reprocess the multiplex PCR reads, holding one entry per CDR3 protein. The sample includes hundreds of thousands of distinct CDR3 sequences, roughly a sixth seen only once; the top ten take approximately 15%. Sequenced sample: blood. The receptors derive from a woman in her 50s with Graves' hyperthyroidism that later progressed to Graves' ophthalmopathy.

This clonotype appeared a few times. Being one base from a much bigger clone, this may be a read error. The chain uses TRBV11-1 and TRBJ1-1; D is unresolved. The CDR3 is made up of 14 amino acids. Germline lookup yields CDR1 SGHAT and CDR2 FQDESV (reference sequence). CDR3 amino acids: CASSLARGRGEASF. CDR3 coding DNA: TGTGCCAGCAGCTTAGCGCGAGGGCGAGGTGAAGCTTCCTTT. Using reference TRBV11-1 and TRBJ1-1 for the parts outside the CDR3, the full variable domain is EAEVAQSPRYKITEKSQAVAFWCDPISGHATLYWYRQILGQGPELLVQFQDESVVDDSQLPKDRFSAERLKGVDSTLKIQPAELGDSAMYLCASSLARGRGEASFGQGTRLTVV.

This clonotype was seen a few times. The chain uses TRBV9 and TRBJ1-2; D is unclear. The CDR3 extends over 12 amino acids. V was pared by 0 bases and J by 7 bases, with 7 bases between. Germline CDR1 is SGDLS and CDR2 is YYNGEE. CDR3 residues: CASSVEGRGYTF. The CDR3 nucleotides are TGTGCCAGCAGCGTAGAGGGCCGTGGCTACACCTTC.

This clonotype was detected a few times. The V call is TRBV20-1, the J call TRBJ2-7, with 7 positions matching TRBD1. Germline CDR1 and CDR2: DFQATT and SNEGSKA (reference sequence). J lost 2 bases, V lost 2 bases, and 3 bases had no gene match. The CDR3 consists of 13 residues. CDR3 protein: CSARPTGAYEQYF. The DNA for the CDR3 is TGCAGTGCTAGACCCACAGGGGCCTACGAGCAGTACTTC.

At least ten counts were recorded for this clonotype. This rearrangement joins TRBV27 to TRBJ1-5; the D is unclear. With 6 bases removed from V and 2 bases from J, the gap between germline ends came to 14 bases. The length of the CDR3 is 15 residues. The germline gives CDR1 MNHEY, CDR2 SMNVEV (reference sequence). For the CDR3, the DNA is TGTGCCAGCAGGGACGGCCAGCTAGGCAATCAGCCCCAGCATTTT. Amino acids: CASRDGQLGNQPQHF.

The sample holds a few counts of this clonotype. The chain couples TRBV5-1 to TRBJ2-5, with 9 bases lining up with TRBD1. From germline, CDR1 is SGHRS and CDR2 YFSETQ. Trimming at V came to 4 bases and at J to 5 bases, leaving 6 bases not matched to a gene. The CDR3 has 14 residues. CDR3 coding DNA: TGCGCCAGCAGCCGGACAGGGGTTGGTGAGACCCAGTACTTC. Its translation: CASSRTGVGETQYF.

The chain has TRBV6-1 and TRBJ1-2; D is undetermined. Between the trimmed V and J ends, which lost 5 bases and 8 bases, there was a span of 15 bases. In germline, CDR1 is MNHNS, CDR2 SASEGT. The CDR3 runs to 13 residues. CDR3: CASSFTTGYGYTF. The CDR3 coding sequence is TGTGCCAGCAGTTTCACTACCGGGTACGGCTACACCTTC.

As for this clonotype: The junction differs from germline at one of its ends, possibly a read error. J is TRBJ1-1 and V is TRBV7-9; D is undetermined. CDR3 length equals 16 residues. Germline V gene sequence: CDR1 SEHNR, CDR2 FQNEAQ (reference sequence). CDR3 sequence (DNA): TGTGCCAGCAGCCTCATCTCGGCGAGCTCGAACACTGAAGCTCTCTTT. The encoded protein is CASSLISASSNTEALF.

This clonotype was detected only a few times. The rearrangement links TRBV20-1 to TRBJ1-2; 7 bases line up with TRBD1. CDR1 and CDR2 (germline): DFQATT, SNEGSKA (reference sequence). The CDR3 length is 10 residues. CDR3 in DNA: TGCAGAGCCGGGACAGATGGCTACACCTTC. It translates to CRAGTDGYTF.

This clonotype was recorded at least ten times. The chain joins TRBV30 to TRBJ2-5; D gene unclear. The CDR3 is 13 residues long. The germline gives CDR1 GTSNPN, CDR2 SVGIG (reference sequence). V lost 2 bases to trimming and J lost 0 bases, with 7 bases between them. The CDR3, as DNA: TGTGCCTGGAGTTATCAGCACCAAGAGACCCAGTACTTC. Translated, it gives CAWSYQHQETQYF.

Turning to this clonotype: One junction end disagrees with the germline gene, perhaps due to a read error. The chain couples TRBV7-7 to TRBJ2-1; D gene ambiguous. The CDR3 covers 16 residues. Germline CDR1 and CDR2: SSHAT and FNYEAQ (reference sequence). The CDR3 DNA sequence: TGTGCTAGCAGTCGTGGACCCAACCGCCCTTACAATGAGCAGTTCTTC. Amino acid sequence: CASSRGPNRPYNEQFF.

This clonotype has a handful of counts. The rearrangement links TRBV7-2 to TRBJ2-7; tentative D call: TRBD2 (6 bases). V lost 4 bases and J 2 bases, leaving 9 bases between the germline ends. Germline V gene data show CDR1 as SGHTA and CDR2 as FQGNSA. The CDR3 runs to 13 residues. The CDR3: CASSSDYAYEQYF. CDR3 nucleotide sequence: TGTGCCAGCAGCTCGGACTATGCCTACGAGCAGTACTTC.

This clonotype was seen repeatedly, ten times or more. DNA for the CDR3: TGTGCCAGCAGTGAATCAGGGATTCGCCTCCACTTT. Protein product: CASSESGIRLHF. The chain combines TRBV2 with TRBJ1-6, with TRBD1 as a possible D gene (5 bases). Germline CDR1 and CDR2: SNHLY and FYNNEI. The length of the CDR3 is 12 residues. Trimming left V 2 bases short and J 15 bases short, with 11 bases between.

This clonotype has ten or more counts. The rearrangement links TRBV3-1 to TRBJ2-5, with D perhaps TRBD1 or TRBD2 (5 bases each). The CDR3 extends over 15 amino acids. Deletions cut 0 bases from V and 2 bases from J, with 10 bases between. Per germline, CDR1 LGHDT and CDR2 YNNKEL (reference sequence). This chain's CDR3 is CASSQEKGEQETQYF. As DNA, the CDR3 is TGTGCCAGCAGCCAAGAAAAAGGGGAGCAAGAGACCCAGTACTTC.

The genes are TRBV7-9 and TRBJ1-1, with 8 bases aligning to TRBD1. The CDR3 sequence is 18 residues long. Germline V CDR1 and CDR2: SEHNR, FQNEAQ (reference sequence). After removal of 0 bases from V and 3 bases from J, the junction contained 12 bases not matched to a gene. This CDR3 is CASSLAQGARGLDTEAFF. As DNA, the CDR3 is TGTGCCAGCAGCTTAGCTCAGGGGGCGCGGGGTTTGGACACTGAAGCTTTCTTT.

Many counts were recorded for this clonotype. The chain uses TRBV7-9 and TRBJ1-1, with 9 bases lining up with TRBD1. Trimming at V came to 5 bases and at J to 5 bases, leaving 9 bases not matched to a gene. Germline values: CDR1 SEHNR, CDR2 FQNEAQ (reference sequence). The CDR3 loop spans 15 amino acids. The CDR3 spells CASSQTGTGRTEAFF. The CDR3 nucleotides read TGTGCCAGCAGCCAAACCGGGACAGGGAGGACTGAAGCTTTCTTT.

The CDR3 DNA sequence: TGTGCCAGCAGCTTAAGGTTTGCAGGGCTATCGAACACCGGGGAGCTGTTTTTT. Residues: CASSLRFAGLSNTGELFF. The gene calls are TRBV7-9 and TRBJ2-2; tentative D call: TRBD1 (5 bases). This CDR3 contains 18 residues. Germline V gene sequence: CDR1 SEHNR, CDR2 FQNEAQ (reference sequence). V was cut by 2 bases and J by 0 bases, with 16 bases left in between.